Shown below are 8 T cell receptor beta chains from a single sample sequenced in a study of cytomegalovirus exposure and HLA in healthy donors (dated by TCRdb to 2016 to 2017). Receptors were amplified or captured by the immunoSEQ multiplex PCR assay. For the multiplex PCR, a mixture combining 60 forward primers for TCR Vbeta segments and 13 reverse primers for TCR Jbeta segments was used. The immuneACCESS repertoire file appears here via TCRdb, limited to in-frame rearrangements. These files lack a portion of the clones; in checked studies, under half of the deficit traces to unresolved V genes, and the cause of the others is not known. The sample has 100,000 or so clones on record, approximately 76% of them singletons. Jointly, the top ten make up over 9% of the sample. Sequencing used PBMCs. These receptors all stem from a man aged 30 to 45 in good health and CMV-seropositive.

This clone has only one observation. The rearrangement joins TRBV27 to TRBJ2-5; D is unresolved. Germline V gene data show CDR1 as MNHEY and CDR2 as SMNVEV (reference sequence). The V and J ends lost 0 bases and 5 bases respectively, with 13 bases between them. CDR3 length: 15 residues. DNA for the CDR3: TGTGCCAGCAGTTTATCTAGTTATCTTCGCGAGACCCAGTACTTC. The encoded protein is CASSLSSYLRETQYF.

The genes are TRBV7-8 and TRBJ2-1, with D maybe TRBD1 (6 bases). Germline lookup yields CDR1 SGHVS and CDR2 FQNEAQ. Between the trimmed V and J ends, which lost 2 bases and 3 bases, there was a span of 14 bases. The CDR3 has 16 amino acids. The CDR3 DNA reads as TGTGCCAGCAGCTTATACCAGGGGATAGTCTACAATGAGCAGTTCTTC. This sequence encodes CASSLYQGIVYNEQFF.

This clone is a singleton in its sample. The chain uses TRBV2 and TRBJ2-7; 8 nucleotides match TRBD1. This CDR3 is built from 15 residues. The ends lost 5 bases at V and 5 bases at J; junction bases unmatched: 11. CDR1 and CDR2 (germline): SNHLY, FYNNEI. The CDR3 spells CASSTITDRADEQYF. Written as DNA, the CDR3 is TGTGCCAGCAGTACGATCACGGACAGGGCCGACGAGCAGTACTTC.

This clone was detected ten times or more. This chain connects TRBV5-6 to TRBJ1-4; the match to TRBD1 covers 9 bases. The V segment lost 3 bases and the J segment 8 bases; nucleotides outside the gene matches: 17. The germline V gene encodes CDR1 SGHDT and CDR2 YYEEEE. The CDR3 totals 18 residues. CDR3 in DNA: TGTGCCAGCAGCTACCCCAGGAAAGACAGGGGGGCGCGAGAAAAACTGTTTTTT. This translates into CASSYPRKDRGAREKLFF.

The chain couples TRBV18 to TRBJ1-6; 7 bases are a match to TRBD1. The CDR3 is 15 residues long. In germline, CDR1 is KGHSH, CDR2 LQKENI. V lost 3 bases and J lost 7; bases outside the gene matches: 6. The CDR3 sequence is CASSPIQGLNSPLHF. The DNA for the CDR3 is TGTGCCAGCTCACCGATACAGGGGTTGAATTCACCCCTCCACTTT.

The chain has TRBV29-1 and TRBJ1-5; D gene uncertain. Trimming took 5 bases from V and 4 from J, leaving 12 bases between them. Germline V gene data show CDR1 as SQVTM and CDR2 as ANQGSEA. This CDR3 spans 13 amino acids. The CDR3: CSVQLGLNQPQHF. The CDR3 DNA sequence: TGCAGCGTTCAACTGGGCCTAAATCAGCCCCAGCATTTT.

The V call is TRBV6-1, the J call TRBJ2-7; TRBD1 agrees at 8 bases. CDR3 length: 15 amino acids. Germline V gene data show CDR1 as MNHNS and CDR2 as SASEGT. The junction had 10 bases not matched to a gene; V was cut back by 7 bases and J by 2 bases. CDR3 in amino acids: CASTVGDRGTYEQYF. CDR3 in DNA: TGTGCCAGCACCGTCGGTGACAGGGGTACCTACGAGCAGTACTTC.

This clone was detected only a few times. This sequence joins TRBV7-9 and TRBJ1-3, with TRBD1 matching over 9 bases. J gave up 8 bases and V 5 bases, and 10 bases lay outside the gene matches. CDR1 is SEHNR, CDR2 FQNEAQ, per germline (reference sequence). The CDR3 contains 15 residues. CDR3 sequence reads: CASSQDRGMGYTIYF. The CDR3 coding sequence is TGTGCCAGCAGCCAGGACAGGGGTATGGGCTACACCATATATTTT.